Below, one TCR beta chain is given with its context. Its antigen is still unknown. One entry per CDR3 protein, called by TCRdb with MiXCR from the 5' RACE reads. Counted here are around 250,000 distinct CDR3 sequences, 15% to 20% occurring once; the ten biggest clones make up roughly 25%. This specimen comes from a study of T-cell memory formation after mild COVID-19. Overall study findings and caveats: Clones that contracted from day 15 to 85 were balanced CD4/CD8, while later expanders leaned CD4+.

V was clipped by 6 bases and J by 1 base, with 15 bases between them. Germline V gene data show CDR1 as DFQATT and CDR2 as SNEGSKA (reference sequence). The CDR3 totals 14 residues. The sample comprised PBMCs or a T cell subset sorted from them (not recorded which). This TCR was recovered from a man between 18 and 35 years old who had mild COVID-19 (a few samples of this study predate the infection). Cell type and time point are not known. V and J are TRBV20-1 and TRBJ2-5; D is perhaps TRBD2 (6 bases). In nucleotides, the CDR3 is TGCAGTGCAAACCCTCTGGGAGGCCAAGAGACCCAGTACTTC. Protein sequence: CSANPLGGQETQYF.